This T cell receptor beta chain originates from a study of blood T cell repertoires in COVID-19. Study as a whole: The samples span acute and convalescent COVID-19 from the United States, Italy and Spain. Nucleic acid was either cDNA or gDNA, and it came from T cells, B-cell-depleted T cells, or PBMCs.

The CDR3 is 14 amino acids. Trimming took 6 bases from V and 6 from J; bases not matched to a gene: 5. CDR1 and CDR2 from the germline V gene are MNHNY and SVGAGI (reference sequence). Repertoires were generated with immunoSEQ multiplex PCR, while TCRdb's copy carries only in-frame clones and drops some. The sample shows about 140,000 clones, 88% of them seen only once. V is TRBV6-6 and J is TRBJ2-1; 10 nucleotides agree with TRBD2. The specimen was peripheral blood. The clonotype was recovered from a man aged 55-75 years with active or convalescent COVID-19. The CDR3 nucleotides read TGTGCCAGCAGGAAGAGCGGGAGGGCCAATGAGCAGTTCTTC. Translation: CASRKSGRANEQFF.